Shown below are 27 T cell receptor beta chains from a single sample sequenced in a study of cytomegalovirus exposure and HLA in healthy donors. Primers included in the PCR were 60 Vbeta and 13 Jbeta primers. Only in-frame clones appear in the TCRdb table, and some are missing; sequencing was by immunoSEQ multiplex PCR. The table lists some 190,000 clones, 60% to 80% of them singletons. Material for sequencing was PBMCs. The receptors originated from a woman under 30 in good health and CMV-seronegative.

This clone was recorded only once. One end of the junction does not line up with germline, which may come from a read error. Other DNA sequences of this sample code for an identical CDR3. The V call is TRBV10-3, the J call TRBJ1-1; D is ambiguous. The V gene's germline CDR1 is ENHRY and CDR2 SYGVKD. The CDR3 extends over 16 amino acids. In DNA, the CDR3 is TGTGCCATCAGTGAGTCGAGGGCAGGACCGAACACTGAGGCTTTCTTT. Amino acid sequence: CAISESRAGPNTEAFF.

This clone was counted only a few times. The chain uses TRBV6-6 and TRBJ1-5, with 8 nucleotides matching TRBD1. The V gene end was trimmed by 5 bases and the J gene end by 4 bases; junction bases not matched to a gene: 4. The CDR3 length is 14 residues. Per the germline V gene, CDR1 is MNHNY and CDR2 is SVGAGI (reference sequence). The CDR3 is CASSLRTGNQPQHF. The CDR3 nucleotides are TGTGCCAGCAGTCTTCGGACAGGGAATCAGCCCCAGCATTTT.

The gene calls are TRBV7-6 and TRBJ2-1, with TRBD2 matching 8 bases. Germline-derived CDR1 and CDR2 are SGHVS and FNYEAQ. V lost 5 bases and J lost 0; bases outside the gene matches: 3. CDR3 length: 15 residues. CDR3 region: CASSRGTSSYNEQFF. CDR3 in DNA: TGTGCCAGCAGCCGCGGGACTAGCTCCTACAATGAGCAGTTCTTC.

The chain has TRBV11-1 and TRBJ2-2; D gene unclear. Trimming took off 5 bases at V and 2 bases at J, with 6 bases between the two ends. Germline CDR1 SGHAT, CDR2 FQDESV (reference sequence). The CDR3 has 13 amino acids. The CDR3 loop reads CASSIPNTGELFF. As DNA, the CDR3 is TGTGCCAGCAGCATCCCTAACACCGGGGAGCTGTTTTTT.

The chain joins TRBV6-5 to TRBJ1-6; no definite D call. Germline loops: CDR1 MNHEY, CDR2 SVGAGI. CDR3 length equals 12 residues. V dropped 7 bases and J dropped 13 bases, with 14 bases sitting between them. The CDR3 DNA reads as TGTGCCAGCACCTTCTCAGTGGTGCCCCTCCACTTT. Its protein is CASTFSVVPLHF.

The V gene is TRBV29-1, the J gene TRBJ2-3, with TRBD2 identical over 11 bases. CDR1 SQVTM and CDR2 ANQGSEA come from the germline V gene. Unmatched junction bases numbered 10, after V lost 0 bases and J lost 5 bases. The CDR3 length is 17 residues. CDR3 amino acids: CSVEDQTSGKWGDTQYF. CDR3 in DNA: TGCAGCGTTGAAGATCAGACTAGCGGGAAGTGGGGAGATACGCAGTATTTT.

Remarks on this clone: An end of the junction differs from the germline gene, which may be a read error. The chain has TRBV7-6 and TRBJ1-6; D gene ambiguous. Per germline, CDR1 SGHVS and CDR2 FNYEAQ. CDR3 length: 13 amino acids. CDR3 coding DNA: TGTGCCAGCAGCTTAGCGCGAAATTCACCCTTCCACTTT. It is translated as CASSLARNSPFHF.

The genes are TRBV28 and TRBJ2-2; TRBD2 aligns across 13 bases. With V trimmed by 5 bases and J by 0 bases, 3 bases remained unmatched. Germline V gene lookup returns CDR1 MDHEN and CDR2 SYDVKM. The CDR3 covers 17 residues. This chain's CDR3 is CASSTGLAGPNTGELFF. The CDR3, as DNA: TGTGCCAGCAGTACGGGACTAGCGGGGCCGAACACCGGGGAGCTGTTTTTT. The full variable domain, with the rest looked up from reference TRBV28 and TRBJ2-2, is DVKVTQSSRYLVKRTGEKVFLECVQDMDHENMFWYRQDPGLGLRLIYFSYDVKMKEKGDIPEGYSVSREKKERFSLILESASTNQTSMYLCASSTGLAGPNTGELFFGEGSRLTVL.

The chain combines TRBV4-1 with TRBJ2-1; TRBD2 aligns across 7 bases. V lost 1 base, J lost 5 bases, and 20 bases stayed unmatched. CDR1 MGHRA and CDR2 YSYEKL come from the germline V gene. CDR3 length equals 20 residues. The CDR3 DNA sequence: TGCGCCAGCAGCCAAGGGTTACTGGGGGAAGTAGCGGGCAAAAACAATGAGCAGTTCTTC. Translation gives CASSQGLLGEVAGKNNEQFF.

V is TRBV6-5 and J is TRBJ1-3, with D possibly TRBD1 on 6 matching bases. Germline assignment: CDR1 MNHEY and CDR2 SVGAGI. Trimming stripped 5 bases from V and 4 bases from J, with 9 bases between. The CDR3 length is 13 residues. CDR3 nucleotides: TGTGCCAGCAGTCCAACAGGGGGAAACACCATATATTTT. Translation: CASSPTGGNTIYF.

The chain joins TRBV4-1 to TRBJ1-1; tentatively, D is TRBD1 (6 bases). Germline CDR1 and CDR2: MGHRA and YSYEKL. CDR3 length: 16 residues. V dropped 0 bases and J dropped 4 bases, with 15 bases sitting between them. The CDR3 nucleotides read TGCGCCAGCAGCCAAGATAGGGCAGGGGCTGGCACTGAAGCTTTCTTT. Amino acids: CASSQDRAGAGTEAFF.

The rearrangement links TRBV27 to TRBJ1-6, with a weak D call TRBD1 (5 bases). The CDR3 length is 15 residues. CDR1 MNHEY and CDR2 SMNVEV come from the germline V gene (reference sequence). Between the trimmed V and J ends, which lost 4 bases and 6 bases, there was a span of 13 bases. Here the CDR3 DNA reads TGTGCCAGCAGTTCCTTGACAGTAGCTAATTCACCCCTCCACTTT. It yields the protein CASSSLTVANSPLHF.

The chain recombines TRBV5-1 with TRBJ2-7, with 9 bases that match TRBD2. There are 15 residues in the CDR3. Per germline, CDR1 SGHRS and CDR2 YFSETQ. The trim removed 3 bases at V and 6 bases at J, leaving 10 bases unmatched. This chain's CDR3 is CASSSQAGGLSEQYF. The CDR3 nucleotides read TGCGCCAGCAGCTCCCAAGCGGGGGGTCTATCCGAGCAGTACTTC.

The chain has TRBV9 and TRBJ2-2, with 8 nucleotides matching TRBD1. Germline CDR1 SGDLS, CDR2 YYNGEE. The CDR3 length is 16 residues. The J segment lost 5 bases and the V segment lost 3 bases, leaving 9 bases of the junction unmatched. CDR3 region: CASSARVTGGTGELFF. The CDR3 DNA sequence: TGTGCCAGCAGCGCGAGGGTTACAGGGGGTACCGGGGAGCTGTTTTTT.

The chain uses TRBV9 and TRBJ2-7; tentatively, D is TRBD2 (6 bases). With 0 bases removed from V and 7 bases from J, the gap between germline ends came to 14 bases. This CDR3 region has 14 residues. Per the germline V gene, CDR1 is SGDLS and CDR2 is YYNGEE. The chain's CDR3 is CASSVGTEGREQYF. DNA for the CDR3: TGTGCCAGCAGCGTAGGGACGGAGGGCAGGGAGCAGTACTTC.

This chain uses TRBV5-1 with TRBJ2-7, with D perhaps TRBD2 (5 bases). The ends were cut back, 4 bases at V and 0 bases at J, with 20 bases in the middle. There are 17 residues in the CDR3. Germline-derived CDR1 and CDR2 are SGHRS and YFSETQ. DNA for the CDR3: TGCGCCAGCAGCATTGGCCCCTTCGAGGGTAACTCCTACGAGCAGTACTTC. Its protein is CASSIGPFEGNSYEQYF. Drawing the rest from reference TRBV5-1 and TRBJ2-7, the complete variable domain is KAGVTQTPRYLIKTRGQQVTLSCSPISGHRSVSWYQQTPGQGLQFLFEYFSETQRNKGNFPGRFSGRQFSNSRSEMNVSTLELGDSALYLCASSIGPFEGNSYEQYFGPGTRLTVT.

The V call is TRBV5-8, the J call TRBJ2-7; maybe TRBD1 (6 bases). Germline V gene sequence: CDR1 SGHTS, CDR2 YDEGEE. The V and J ends lost 3 bases and 3 bases respectively, with 16 bases between them. The CDR3 runs to 15 residues. The DNA for the CDR3 is TGTGCCAGCAGCTCCCGAACAGGGAACGGCTACGAGCAGTACTTC. Amino acid sequence: CASSSRTGNGYEQYF.

V usage is TRBV27 and J usage is TRBJ2-1; D gene uncertain. Trimming took 2 bases from V and 6 from J, leaving 14 bases between them. Germline V gene lookup returns CDR1 MNHEY and CDR2 SMNVEV (reference sequence). There are 15 residues in the CDR3. The CDR3 DNA sequence: TGTGCCAGCAGTTTAGAGAGACTTGCCCCCAATGAGCAGTTCTTC. Its protein product is CASSLERLAPNEQFF.

The sample holds a few counts of this clone. The chain is built from TRBV5-1 and TRBJ2-1, with 11 positions matching TRBD1. The CDR3 extends over 15 amino acids. CDR1 and CDR2 (germline): SGHRS, YFSETQ. Losses at the gene ends were 3 bases for V and 2 bases for J; bases not matched to a gene: 1. The CDR3 sequence is CASSSGQGAYNEQFF. Written as DNA, the CDR3 is TGCGCCAGCAGCTCGGGACAGGGGGCCTACAATGAGCAGTTCTTC.

The chain couples TRBV4-3 to TRBJ2-1; D unresolved. Germline CDR1 reads LGHNA; CDR2 reads YSLEER. Trimming removed 0 bases at V and 0 bases at J, with 6 bases between. The CDR3 is 15 amino acids. CDR3 coding DNA: TGCGCCAGCAGCCAAGAAGAGAGCTCCTACAATGAGCAGTTCTTC. As protein: CASSQEESSYNEQFF.

V usage is TRBV10-1 and J usage is TRBJ2-6; TRBD1 might be the D (6 bases). The CDR3 totals 17 residues. Germline lookup yields CDR1 WNHNN and CDR2 SYGVQD (reference sequence). V was cut by 6 bases and J by 0 bases, with 15 bases left in between. DNA of the CDR3: TGCGCCAGCAGCTCCGGGACACTGACCTCTGGGGCCAACGTCCTGACTTTC. Its protein product is CASSSGTLTSGANVLTF.

The J gene is TRBJ1-5, the V gene TRBV6-1; 7 bases map to TRBD1. J lost 6 bases, V lost 8 bases, and 10 bases had no gene match. This CDR3 contains 14 residues. Per the germline V gene, CDR1 is MNHNS and CDR2 is SASEGT. The CDR3 reads CASFDRQGGQPQHF. The CDR3 nucleotides are TGTGCCAGCTTCGACCGGCAGGGGGGTCAGCCCCAGCATTTT.

This clone was seen only a few times. The genes are TRBV7-2 and TRBJ2-7, with D maybe TRBD2 (6 bases). Germline V gives CDR1 SGHTA, CDR2 FQGNSA. V dropped 1 base and J dropped 5 bases, with 15 bases sitting between them. The length of the CDR3 is 15 residues. CDR3 in DNA: TGTGCCAGCAGCTTAGAATCGGGAGCGATCGACGAGCAGTACTTC. It encodes CASSLESGAIDEQYF.

The V gene is TRBV7-9, the J gene TRBJ1-2, with a weak D call TRBD1 (5 bases). The germline V gene encodes CDR1 SEHNR and CDR2 FQNEAQ (reference sequence). The length of the CDR3 is 14 residues. V was cut by 3 bases and J by 2 bases, with 10 bases left in between. The CDR3 region has the DNA TGTGCCAGCAGCTTCGGGGGATTAAACTATGGCTACACCTTC. It codes for CASSFGGLNYGYTF.

The J gene is TRBJ1-1, the V gene TRBV2; tentative D call: TRBD1 (6 bases). This CDR3 region has 14 residues. Trimming shortened V by 7 bases and J by 3 bases, and 15 bases separated the two germline ends. In germline, CDR1 is SNHLY, CDR2 FYNNEI. CDR3 in DNA: TGTGCCAGCAATCCGACAGGCGCCTACACTGAAGCTTTCTTT. Protein sequence: CASNPTGAYTEAFF. Supplemented by reference TRBV2 and TRBJ1-1, the full variable domain reads EPEVTQTPSHQVTQMGQEVILRCVPISNHLYFYWYRQILGQKVEFLVSFYNNEISEKSEIFDDQFSVERPDGSNFTLKIRSTKLEDSAMYFCASNPTGAYTEAFFGQGTRLTVV.

This clone came up once. The rearrangement uses TRBV7-2 and TRBJ2-7, with 7 bases lining up with TRBD2. CDR3 length: 16 amino acids. From germline, CDR1 is SGHTA and CDR2 FQGNSA. The trim removed 5 bases at V and 4 bases at J, leaving 14 bases unmatched. The CDR3 DNA reads TGTGCCAGCAGCCCAGGAGGGGCCGGGAGGTTGTACGAGCAGTACTTC. Protein sequence: CASSPGGAGRLYEQYF.

The chain carries TRBV19 and TRBJ2-3; 7 bases line up with TRBD1. This CDR3 has 16 residues. V lost 5 bases and J lost 0; bases outside the gene matches: 8. Germline V lookup: CDR1 LNHDA, CDR2 SQIVND (reference sequence). The chain's CDR3 is CASSVTGVLSTDTQYF. CDR3 in DNA: TGTGCCAGTAGTGTCACAGGGGTTTTGAGCACAGATACGCAGTATTTT. The whole variable domain, remainder taken from reference TRBV19 and TRBJ2-3, is DGGITQSPKYLFRKEGQNVTLSCEQNLNHDAMYWYRQDPGQGLRLIYYSQIVNDFQKGDIAEGYSVSREKKESFPLTVTSAQKNPTAFYLCASSVTGVLSTDTQYFGPGTRLTVL.